The T cell receptor (beta chain) described here comes from a study of tumor-infiltrating lymphocytes in primary liver carcinoma. Study information: Each of the samples returned roughly 3.65 to 7.5 million productive TCRbeta reads (a yield similar across tissue types). Study-wide findings and caveats: Tumor-adjacent and tumor-blood pairs shared less of their repertoires than tumor region pairs shared.

The investigators made TCR beta cDNA from roughly 0.55 ug total RNA, using a constant-region primer. Slightly modified ARM-PCR, run as three nested multiplex PCR rounds, produced the TCR beta libraries. TRBV1-TRBV30 forward primers paired with a C-beta reverse primer drove the first two PCR rounds, around 9 cycles each. TCRdb reanalysed the multiplex PCR reads using MiXCR and keeps one entry per CDR3 protein. Here the sample spans tens of thousands of distinct CDR3 sequences, about 64% being singletons. As regards this clonotype: Antigen: not known.

Looked up from germline, CDR1 is SGHAT and CDR2 is FQNNGV. With V trimmed by 8 bases and J by 8 bases, 14 bases remained unmatched. The CDR3 length is 17 residues. Co-extraction yielded RNA and DNA from approximately 22-30 mg of unsorted bulk tissue. This chain connects TRBV11-2 to TRBJ2-1; the match to TRBD2 covers 14 bases. The sample comprised liver tumor tissue from sampling region 4. Subset indicated: tumor region T4, right-lateral pole. This TCR derives from a woman aged 55-70 years with primary liver carcinoma and hepatitis B virus infection. CDR3 bases: TGTGCCAGCGGCAGGAGACTAGCGGGAGGGCTGTGGGATGAGCAGTTCTTC. Translation gives CASGRRLAGGLWDEQFF.